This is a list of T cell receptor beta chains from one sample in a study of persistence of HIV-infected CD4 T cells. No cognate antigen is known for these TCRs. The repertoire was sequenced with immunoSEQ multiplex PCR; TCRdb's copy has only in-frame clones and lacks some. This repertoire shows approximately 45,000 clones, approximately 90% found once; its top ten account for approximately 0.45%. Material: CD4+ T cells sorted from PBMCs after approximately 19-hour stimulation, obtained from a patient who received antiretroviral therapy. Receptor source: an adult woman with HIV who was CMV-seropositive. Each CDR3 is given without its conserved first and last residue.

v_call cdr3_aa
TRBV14 ASSLRGGNTIY
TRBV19 ASVFTGSRNTEAF
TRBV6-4 ASSLDRGPGRETQY
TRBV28 ASSPTGGTTNEKLF
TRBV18 ASSPQGGLQPQH
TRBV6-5 ASSYSQDGGNTIY
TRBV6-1 ASSQTGAPYNEQF
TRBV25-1 ASRGIGRTHGYT
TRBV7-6 ASSFESRGRTEAF
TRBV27 ASSPAPGQSYGYT
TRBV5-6 ASSLVDRLNSPLH
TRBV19 ASSTNGGGTQY
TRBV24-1 ATSEGQGLNQPQH
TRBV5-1 ASSVGGGSYEQY
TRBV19 ASSRVVGNTEAF
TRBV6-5 ASSPRTGANYGYT
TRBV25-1 ASSEAAGLF
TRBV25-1 ASSPGTLGYT